The 12 T cell receptor beta chains in this list originate from one sample, sequenced in a study of somatic mutations in cytotoxic T cells in rheumatoid arthritis (TCRdb year 2017). Receptor amplification or capture employed the immunoSEQ multiplex PCR assay. TCRdb obtained this table from immuneACCESS and retained in-frame rearrangements with V and J assigned. These tables miss some clones; where compared with another copy, unresolved V genes account for less than half of the shortfall, and the remainder is unexplained. The sample records 7,500 to 10,000 clones, 60% to 80% of which are singletons. Jointly, the top ten make up around 34% of the sample. Sequencing was performed on CD8+ T cells sorted from blood. These receptors were collected from an adult with rheumatoid arthritis.

This chain links TRBV10-2 with TRBJ1-5; D might be TRBD1 (6 bases). The CDR3 extends over 14 amino acids. CDR1 is WSHSY, CDR2 SAAADI, per germline. V was shortened by 1 base and J by 6 bases, with 10 bases between the two germline ends. The CDR3 spells CASSEYRVSQPQHF. The CDR3 region has the DNA TGCGCCAGCAGTGAGTACAGGGTTAGTCAGCCCCAGCATTTT.

This clone was seen only once. The chain combines TRBV7-6 with TRBJ2-3; 7 bases map to TRBD2. Germline lookup yields CDR1 SGHVS and CDR2 FNYEAQ. Trimming removed 5 bases from V and 0 bases from J; junction bases left unmatched: 8. CDR3 length equals 16 residues. CDR3 amino acids: CASSRGSGGSTDTQYF. The CDR3 coding sequence is TGTGCCAGCAGCCGCGGGAGTGGGGGGAGCACAGATACGCAGTATTTT.

This chain uses TRBV6-6 with TRBJ1-5; 8 bases map to TRBD1. Germline loops: CDR1 MNHNY, CDR2 SVGAGI (reference sequence). The CDR3 loop spans 16 amino acids. V shed 2 bases and J 7 bases; nucleotides not matched to a gene: 10. Here the CDR3 reads CASSYESDRGGQPQHF. The CDR3 bases are TGTGCCAGCAGTTACGAATCAGACAGGGGTGGACAGCCCCAGCATTTT.

J is TRBJ2-3 and V is TRBV5-1; maybe TRBD1 (6 bases). The CDR3 runs 14 residues. V dropped 5 bases and J dropped 4 bases, with 14 bases sitting between them. Germline lookup yields CDR1 SGHRS and CDR2 YFSETQ. Here the CDR3 DNA reads TGCGCCAGCAGGACAGGTGGAGGCCCAGATACGCAGTATTTT. Protein: CASRTGGGPDTQYF.

The chain carries TRBV9 and TRBJ2-3; 8 bases are shared with TRBD1. There are 14 residues in the CDR3. Germline assignment: CDR1 SGDLS and CDR2 YYNGEE. V dropped 4 bases and J dropped 1; count of bases not matched to a gene: 2. CDR3 protein: CASSPGQGTDTQYF. DNA of the CDR3: TGTGCCAGCAGCCCGGGACAGGGCACAGATACGCAGTATTTT.

In this sample, this clone is large. The rearrangement links TRBV9 to TRBJ2-7, with 9 bases that match TRBD1. The junction had 4 bases not matched to a gene; V was cut back by 0 bases and J by 3 bases. Germline V CDR1 and CDR2: SGDLS, YYNGEE. This CDR3 has 15 residues. The CDR3: CASSVAMGQGYEQYF. The CDR3 DNA follows: TGTGCCAGCAGCGTAGCTATGGGACAGGGCTACGAGCAGTACTTC.

The chain links TRBV27 to TRBJ2-7; possibly TRBD1 for D (6 bases). This CDR3 spans 13 amino acids. Trimming took 4 bases from V and 5 from J, leaving 12 bases between them. Germline lookup yields CDR1 MNHEY and CDR2 SMNVEV (reference sequence). CDR3 nucleotide sequence: TGTGCCAGCAGTTCCCTTGGGGGCCACGAGCAGTACTTC. Translating gives CASSSLGGHEQYF.

CDR3 in amino acids: CASSTPGTSGGLPSYNEQFF. In nucleotides, the CDR3 is TGTGCCAGCAGCACCCCCGGGACTAGCGGGGGGCTCCCCTCCTACAATGAGCAGTTCTTC. V gene TRBV2 combines with J gene TRBJ2-1; 15 bases agree with TRBD2. Germline V gene lookup returns CDR1 SNHLY and CDR2 FYNNEI. With V trimmed by 6 bases and J by 0 bases, 12 bases remained unmatched. The CDR3 covers 20 residues.

The J gene is TRBJ1-5, the V gene TRBV5-6, with D hard to call. Between the trimmed V and J ends, which lost 0 bases and 7 bases, there was a span of 5 bases. This CDR3 comprises 12 residues. In germline, CDR1 is SGHDT, CDR2 YYEEEE. CDR3 residues: CASSLGLQPQHF. CDR3 DNA sequence: TGTGCCAGCAGCTTGGGGTTACAGCCCCAGCATTTT. The full variable domain, with the rest looked up from reference TRBV5-6 and TRBJ1-5, is DAGVTQSPTHLIKTRGQQVTLRCSPKSGHDTVSWYQQALGQGPQFIFQYYEEEERQRGNFPDRFSGHQFPNYSSELNVNALLLGDSALYLCASSLGLQPQHFGDGTRLSIL.

J is TRBJ2-5 and V is TRBV6-5, with 10 nucleotides matching TRBD2. Germline assignment: CDR1 MNHEY and CDR2 SVGAGI. V gave up 7 bases and J gave up 1 base; unmatched junction bases: 6. The CDR3 totals 15 residues. CDR3 residues: CASNIAGGSQETQYF. In DNA, the CDR3 is TGTGCCAGCAACATAGCGGGGGGCTCCCAAGAGACCCAGTACTTC.

The chain links TRBV28 to TRBJ1-1, with D hard to call. The CDR3 has 14 amino acids. V gave up 4 bases and J gave up 1 base, with 10 bases separating them. Germline V lookup: CDR1 MDHEN, CDR2 SYDVKM. DNA of the CDR3: TGTGCCAGCAGTTCGACCTTGGGGAACACTGAAGCTTTCTTT. Translating gives CASSSTLGNTEAFF.

The V and J genes are TRBV6-1 and TRBJ2-4; 7 bases match TRBD2. The CDR3 totals 15 residues. Germline trimming cut 7 bases from V and 8 bases from J; bases unmatched to any gene: 14. In germline, CDR1 is MNHNS, CDR2 SASEGT. CDR3: CASTRGVGEADIQYF. For the CDR3, the DNA is TGTGCCAGCACCCGGGGGGTAGGCGAGGCGGACATTCAGTACTTC.